Listed below are T cell receptor beta chains from one sample, sequenced in a study of OX40 agonist ivuxolimab in advanced cancers. Using immunoSEQ multiplex PCR, the repertoire was profiled, and TCRdb retains in-frame clones only, with some absent. The sample has about 80,000 clones; about 92% are singletons. Specimen: CD4+ or CD8+ T cells sorted from blood, collected in a trial of the OX40 agonist ivuxolimab. Every receptor here comes from an adult with an advanced solid tumor such as melanoma, head and neck, liver or kidney cancer. CDR3s include the opening cysteine and the closing phenylalanine or tryptophan. A D gene is named only where the DNA matches it firmly. Clone size is stated in some rows and not others, as once, few, many or a class when expanded.

CDR3	DNA	size	V	J	D
CASSPGAVADTQYF	TGTGCCAGCTCACCAGGGGCGGTCGCAGATACGCAGTATTTT	.	TRBV18	TRBJ2-3	.
CASSQRQGVYEQYF	TGCGCCAGCAGCCAGAGACAGGGGGTCTACGAGCAGTACTTC	few	TRBV5-1	TRBJ2-7	TRBD1
CSVESGTLLSPEQYF	TGCAGCGTTGAGTCCGGGACCCTTCTTAGTCCCGAGCAGTACTTC	.	TRBV29-1	TRBJ2-7	.
CASSVGLAASEEQYF	TGTGCCAGCAGCGTAGGGCTAGCAGCTTCGGAAGAGCAGTACTTC	.	TRBV9	TRBJ2-7	.
CSVGGRSETQYF	TGCAGCGTTGGAGGCAGGTCGGAGACCCAGTACTTC	.	TRBV29-1	TRBJ2-5	.
CASSLAGGGDTQYF	TGCGCCAGCAGCTTGGCGGGAGGAGGAGATACGCAGTATTTT	.	TRBV5-1	TRBJ2-3	TRBD2
CASSVRAGVSEQYF	TGTGCCAGCAGCGTACGGGCGGGAGTGAGCGAGCAGTACTTC	.	TRBV9	TRBJ2-7	TRBD2
CASSSTPSGQFF	TGTGCCAGCAGCTCGACCCCGTCGGGGCAGTTCTTC	.	TRBV11-1	TRBJ2-1	.
CASSWLSGVNTEAFF	TGTGCCAGCAGCTGGTTATCTGGGGTGAACACTGAAGCTTTCTTT	.	TRBV7-2	TRBJ1-1	.
CASSFAGSTDTQYF	TGTGCCAGCAGCTTTGCCGGGAGCACAGATACGCAGTATTTT	.	TRBV7-2	TRBJ2-3	.
CASSFVTGGRTGELFF	TGTGCCAGCAGCTTTGTGACAGGGGGCCGGACCGGGGAGCTGTTTTTT	.	TRBV11-3	TRBJ2-2	TRBD1
CASSQGPRRGRSDTQYF	TGCGCCAGCAGCCAAGGGCCCAGGCGCGGGAGGTCAGATACGCAGTATTTT	.	TRBV4-1	TRBJ2-3	TRBD2
CAWTSGGNYGYTF	TGTGCCTGGACCTCGGGGGGCAACTATGGCTACACCTTC	.	TRBV30	TRBJ1-2	.
CASSRDFEGSPLHF	TGTGCCAGCAGCCGAGACTTTGAGGGGTCACCCCTCCACTTT	.	TRBV7-9	TRBJ1-6	.
CASSLGGNNQPQHF	TGTGCCAGCAGCTTGGGGGGTAACAATCAGCCCCAGCATTTT	.	TRBV7-9	TRBJ1-5	.
CASSEFSRGGYGYTF	TGTGCCAGCAGTGAATTTAGCAGGGGCGGCTATGGCTACACCTTC	.	TRBV25-1	TRBJ1-2	.
CASSPPGARGETQYF	TGTGCCAGCAGCCCCCCCGGTGCACGGGGAGAGACCCAGTACTTC	.	TRBV28	TRBJ2-5	.
CASSSKQGAWETQYF	TGTGCCAGCAGCTCAAAACAGGGGGCGTGGGAGACCCAGTACTTC	once	TRBV7-3	TRBJ2-5	TRBD1
CASSQSGGRTGNTIYF	TGTGCCAGCAGCCAGTCCGGGGGCCGGACTGGAAACACCATATATTTT	.	TRBV14	TRBJ1-3	.
CASSQGAGSGESTDTQYF	TGCGCCAGCAGCCAAGGGGCGGGTAGCGGCGAAAGCACAGATACGCAGTATTTT	.	TRBV4-3	TRBJ2-3	.
CSVVSGIDYGYTF	TGCAGCGTTGTTTCAGGGATCGACTATGGCTACACCTTC	.	TRBV29-1	TRBJ1-2	.
CASSQDARNEKLFF	TGCGCCAGCAGCCAAGACGCCAGGAATGAAAAACTGTTTTTT	.	TRBV4-3	TRBJ1-4	.
CASSTPFGENSYEQYF	TGTGCCAGCAGCACCCCCTTTGGGGAGAACTCCTACGAGCAGTACTTC	.	TRBV7-8	TRBJ2-7	.
CASSLISGPQHF	TGTGCCAGCAGCTTAATATCGGGGCCCCAGCATTTT	.	TRBV7-9	TRBJ1-5	.
CSAPGNEQFF	TGCAGTGCTCCAGGGAATGAGCAGTTCTTC	.	TRBV20-1	TRBJ2-1	.
CASSSGTYGNTIYF	TGTGCCAGCAGCTCCGGGACTTACGGAAACACCATATATTTT	.	TRBV5-4	TRBJ1-3	.
CASRGGQGYNEQFF	TGTGCCAGCAGGGGGGGACAGGGCTACAATGAGCAGTTCTTC	.	TRBV7-8	TRBJ2-1	TRBD1
CASSRTGLLYEQYF	TGCGCCAGCAGCCGGACAGGGCTCCTTTACGAGCAGTACTTC	few	TRBV4-1	TRBJ2-7	TRBD1
CASSLGLGVEEKLFF	TGTGCCAGCAGCTTGGGGTTAGGGGTTGAAGAAAAACTGTTTTTT	few	TRBV5-6	TRBJ1-4	.
CASSSGLAGDGELFF	TGTGCCAGCAGCTCAGGACTAGCGGGAGACGGGGAGCTGTTTTTT	.	TRBV7-3	TRBJ2-2	TRBD2
CASSKGGDPPDEQFF	TGTGCCAGCAGCAAAGGGGGAGACCCCCCCGATGAGCAGTTCTTC	.	TRBV28	TRBJ2-1	.
CASSPTGTYGYTF	TGTGCCAGCTCACCGACAGGGACCTATGGCTACACCTTC	.	TRBV18	TRBJ1-2	TRBD1
CASSSGFPRNNEQFF	TGTGCCAGCAGCTCGGGGTTTCCTCGAAACAATGAGCAGTTCTTC	once	TRBV7-3	TRBJ2-1	.
CASSSIIQGHYEQYF	TGTGCCAGCAGCAGCATCATACAGGGACACTACGAGCAGTACTTC	.	TRBV28	TRBJ2-7	.
CASSFTSVDTQYF	TGTGCCAGCAGCTTCACTAGCGTCGATACGCAGTATTTT	.	TRBV11-2	TRBJ2-3	TRBD2
CASSRLAETPLSKNIQYF	TGTGCCAGCTCACGACTAGCGGAAACCCCCCTTTCCAAAAACATTCAGTACTTC	.	TRBV18	TRBJ2-4	TRBD2
CASSLVGQGNTGELFF	TGCGCCAGCAGCTTGGTAGGACAGGGAAACACCGGGGAGCTGTTTTTT	.	TRBV5-1	TRBJ2-2	TRBD1
CASSSVSYSNQPQHF	TGTGCCAGCTCGTCCGTGTCCTATAGCAATCAGCCCCAGCATTTT	.	TRBV6-5	TRBJ1-5	.
CASSTTGASNTEAFF	TGTGCCAGCTCAACTACCGGGGCCTCTAACACTGAAGCTTTCTTT	.	TRBV18	TRBJ1-1	.
CASSPPAGVYNEQFF	TGTGCCAGCTCCCCCCCAGCGGGAGTCTACAATGAGCAGTTCTTC	.	TRBV18	TRBJ2-1	TRBD2
CAGLGRVGETQYF	TGTGCCGGCCTAGGAAGGGTTGGGGAGACCCAGTACTTC	.	TRBV2	TRBJ2-5	.
CASARQSTDTQYF	TGTGCCAGCGCGCGGCAAAGCACAGATACGCAGTATTTT	.	TRBV2	TRBJ2-3	.
CASSESRVARNEQFF	TGCGCCAGCAGTGAGTCAAGGGTGGCGAGGAATGAGCAGTTCTTC	.	TRBV10-1	TRBJ2-1	.
CASSLAGSQVSYEQYF	TGCGCCAGCAGCTTGGCCGGCTCCCAGGTCTCCTACGAGCAGTACTTC	once	TRBV5-1	TRBJ2-7	.
CASSVYLAGVTDTQYF	TGTGCCAGCAGCGTGTACCTAGCGGGAGTTACAGATACGCAGTATTTT	.	TRBV11-2	TRBJ2-3	TRBD2
CASSRDPGRTDTQYF	TGTGCCAGCTCACGCGATCCGGGACGCACAGATACGCAGTATTTT	.	TRBV18	TRBJ2-3	.
CASKTGTSGSYEQYF	TGTGCCAGCAAGACTGGGACTAGCGGGAGTTACGAGCAGTACTTC	.	TRBV19	TRBJ2-7	TRBD2
CASSEDRQETQYF	TGTGCCAGCAGCGAGGACAGACAAGAGACCCAGTACTTC	.	TRBV5-6	TRBJ2-5	.
CATSRDLAGYTDTQYF	TGTGCCACCAGCAGAGATTTAGCGGGTTACACAGATACGCAGTATTTT	.	TRBV15	TRBJ2-3	TRBD2
CASSEWPSGANVLTF	TGTGCCAGTAGTGAGTGGCCCTCTGGGGCCAACGTCCTGACTTTC	.	TRBV19	TRBJ2-6	.
CSVAGGGAEAFF	TGCAGCGTTGCCGGAGGCGGCGCTGAAGCTTTCTTT	.	TRBV29-1	TRBJ1-1	.
CASSLVRTGSIEQYF	TGTGCCAGCAGCTTAGTCCGGACAGGTTCCATCGAGCAGTACTTC	once	TRBV5-4	TRBJ2-7	TRBD1
CASSSGYEQYF	TGCGCCAGCAGTAGCGGCTACGAGCAGTACTTC	.	TRBV10-2	TRBJ2-7	.
CASSASGFSYEQYF	TGTGCCAGCAGCGCTAGCGGGTTTTCCTACGAGCAGTACTTC	.	TRBV6-1	TRBJ2-7	TRBD2
CASSYIAGAYNEQFF	TGTGCCAGTAGTTACATAGCGGGAGCCTACAATGAGCAGTTCTTC	.	TRBV19	TRBJ2-1	TRBD2
CASRRENIQYF	TGTGCCAGTCGACGCGAAAACATTCAGTACTTC	few	TRBV19	TRBJ2-4	.
CASSRGSTGELFF	TGTGCCAGTAGTCGGGGATCTACCGGGGAGCTGTTTTTT	.	TRBV19	TRBJ2-2	.